The 17 T cell receptor beta chains reported below all come from one sample, sequenced in a study of a mutant IDH1 vaccine in newly diagnosed glioma listed by TCRdb under 2021. The sample's time point label is to be understood as: baseline, week 1 (first vaccination visit). This specimen's treatment or condition label, per the study, means: pre-vaccination baseline after standard-of-care therapy. Library preparation was by the immunoSEQ multiplex PCR assay. In TCRdb, the immuneACCESS table is reduced to in-frame sequences with V and J assigned. These tables do not hold every clone; where another copy was compared, an unresolved V gene accounts for under half, and the others remain unexplained. Recorded for this sample are more than 50,000 clones; 65% to 90% of them occurred a single time. The ten largest account for roughly 2.6% of the sample. The material was PBMCs, obtained from a glioma patient treated with radiotherapy, temozolomide or both. The receptors shown here come from a man aged 25 to 40 with glioma.

This sequence joins TRBV6-1 and TRBJ1-4; 8 bases align to TRBD1. The V and J ends lost 6 bases and 7 bases, in that order; junction bases with no gene match: 10. This CDR3 spans 15 amino acids. Germline lookup yields CDR1 MNHNS and CDR2 SASEGT. The DNA of the CDR3 is TGTGCCAGCAGCGCCTCTCAGGGGGCTGGTGAAAAACTGTTTTTT. Protein sequence: CASSASQGAGEKLFF.

The chain links TRBV7-2 to TRBJ2-5; D may be TRBD2 (6 bases). Judging by the DNA end, TRBJ2-7 fits better; the J call may be wrong. The CDR3 covers 15 residues. The germline CDR1 and CDR2 sequences are SGHTA and FQGNSA. In DNA, the CDR3 is TGTGCCAGCAGCTTAGCGCCGCACGCGGGATACGAGCAGTACTTC. The encoded protein is CASSLAPHAGYEQYF.

This clone was counted a single time. This rearrangement joins TRBV27 to TRBJ2-3; D is perhaps TRBD1 or TRBD2 (5 bases each). V gave up 0 bases and J gave up 5 bases, with 18 bases separating them. This CDR3 spans 17 amino acids. Germline V CDR1 and CDR2: MNHEY, SMNVEV (reference sequence). CDR3 sequence (DNA): TGTGCCAGCAGTTTATCCGTCGGGGCCGCGGCTGAAGATACGCAGTATTTT. Translating it yields CASSLSVGAAAEDTQYF.

The V and J genes are TRBV2 and TRBJ2-4, with TRBD1 identical over 10 bases. There are 17 residues in the CDR3. Germline values: CDR1 SNHLY, CDR2 FYNNEI. The junction had 21 bases not matched to a gene; V was cut back by 8 bases and J by 11 bases. The CDR3 spells CASWGPLRQGATRVQYF. DNA for the CDR3: TGTGCCAGCTGGGGCCCACTAAGACAGGGGGCGACCCGGGTTCAGTACTTC.

This clone was observed once. This rearrangement joins TRBV7-9 to TRBJ2-2; D assignment may be TRBD1 or TRBD2 (6 bases each). The V gene's germline CDR1 is SEHNR and CDR2 FQNEAQ (reference sequence). Deletions cut 5 bases from V and 5 bases from J, with 18 bases between. This CDR3 contains 16 residues. The CDR3 sequence is CASSPRRGAPTGELFF. The CDR3 nucleotides are TGTGCCAGCAGCCCCCGGAGGGGGGCGCCTACCGGGGAGCTGTTTTTT.

This clone was detected once. This chain uses TRBV6-5 with TRBJ1-2, with D perhaps matching TRBD1 (5 bases). Germline CDR1 and CDR2: MNHEY and SVGAGI. The CDR3 loop spans 14 amino acids. The V and J ends lost 0 bases and 4 bases respectively, with 9 bases between them. The CDR3 here is CASSYSGGPYGYTF. The CDR3 DNA follows: TGTGCCAGCAGTTACTCGGGGGGACCCTATGGCTACACCTTC.

This clone was observed once. The chain couples TRBV6-1 to TRBJ1-3; 9 nucleotides agree with TRBD1. Trimming removed 4 bases from V and 0 bases from J; junction bases left unmatched: 13. CDR3 size: 19 residues. Germline CDR1 reads MNHNS; CDR2 reads SASEGT. For the CDR3, the DNA is TGTGCCAGCAGTGTTTTAGGTGGGACAGGGACCTCCTCTGGAAACACCATATATTTT. Protein product: CASSVLGGTGTSSGNTIYF.

The CDR3 DNA is TGTGCCAGCAGCGGTGGGAGGGATCGGGCTAATGAAAAACTGTTTTTT. Protein: CASSGGRDRANEKLFF. V is TRBV7-8 and J is TRBJ1-4; D not certain. Trimming stripped 5 bases from V and 3 bases from J, with 16 bases between. From germline, CDR1 is SGHVS and CDR2 FQNEAQ. CDR3 length equals 16 residues.

In its sample, this clone was seen a few times. The rearrangement joins TRBV5-1 to TRBJ2-7; 9 nucleotides align to TRBD1. Germline CDR1 and CDR2: SGHRS and YFSETQ. The CDR3 loop spans 15 amino acids. Trimming cost V 0 bases and J 5 bases; bases outside gene matches: 6. The CDR3 nucleotides are TGCGCCAGCAGCTTGGGAGGGACAGGGTCCCACGAGCAGTACTTC. It specifies CASSLGGTGSHEQYF.

The chain combines TRBV19 with TRBJ1-3; D gene unclear. Germline V lookup: CDR1 LNHDA, CDR2 SQIVND (reference sequence). V was clipped by 2 bases and J by 0 bases, with 5 bases between them. The CDR3 length is 14 residues. CDR3 amino acids: CASSIRSSGNTIYF. Here the CDR3 DNA reads TGTGCCAGTAGTATAAGGTCCTCTGGAAACACCATATATTTT.

The J gene is TRBJ2-7, the V gene TRBV30; 11 bases align to TRBD2. The CDR3 loop spans 13 amino acids. Germline CDR1 is GTSNPN and CDR2 is SVGIG (reference sequence). V shed 5 bases, J shed 5 bases, and the junction held 5 bases outside the gene matches. The DNA for the CDR3 is TGTGCCTGGCAACTAGCGGGAGTTCACGAGCAGTACTTC. It specifies CAWQLAGVHEQYF.

There are a few counts of this clone. The CDR3 bases are TGTGCCAGCAACGGACAGGCCAATTCACCCCTCCACTTT. This encodes CASNGQANSPLHF. This chain links TRBV9 with TRBJ1-6, with 7 nucleotides matching TRBD1. The V and J ends lost 6 bases and 7 bases, in that order; junction bases with no gene match: 4. Germline lookup yields CDR1 SGDLS and CDR2 YYNGEE. The CDR3 consists of 13 residues. Full variable domain (remainder filled in from reference TRBV9 and TRBJ1-6): DSGVTQTPKHLITATGQRVTLRCSPRSGDLSVYWYQQSLDQGLQFLIQYYNGEERAKGNILERFSAQQFPDLHSELNLSSLELGDSALYFCASNGQANSPLHFGNGTRLTVT.

The CDR3 spells CASEGSNTGELFF. The CDR3 DNA reads TGTGCCAGCGAGGGATCGAACACCGGGGAGCTGTTTTTT. V usage is TRBV9 and J usage is TRBJ2-2, with D possibly matching TRBD2 (5 bases). The CDR3 extends over 13 amino acids. V was shortened by 7 bases and J by 0 bases, with 7 bases between the two germline ends. Germline V lookup: CDR1 SGDLS, CDR2 YYNGEE.

The chain links TRBV5-1 to TRBJ1-1; no firm D call. Germline CDR1 SGHRS, CDR2 YFSETQ. Trimming stripped 6 bases from V and 4 bases from J, with 22 bases between. This CDR3 spans 16 amino acids. CDR3 amino acids: CASTSEGPTASTEAFF. The CDR3 bases are TGCGCCAGCACCTCAGAAGGGCCCACAGCTAGCACTGAAGCTTTCTTT.

This clone was observed once. The CDR3 coding sequence is TGCGCCAGCAGCCCTCGTGGCGAAGTCTCCTACAATGAGCAGTTCTTC. This encodes CASSPRGEVSYNEQFF. The chain carries TRBV5-1 and TRBJ2-1; D is uncertain. CDR3 length: 16 amino acids. Germline V lookup: CDR1 SGHRS, CDR2 YFSETQ. V lost 4 bases, J lost 0 bases, and 14 bases lay in between.

The rearrangement links TRBV7-9 to TRBJ2-3; D is unresolved. Germline V gives CDR1 SEHNR, CDR2 FQNEAQ (reference sequence). CDR3 length: 17 amino acids. V was clipped by 5 bases and J by 0 bases, with 18 bases between them. In DNA form, the CDR3 reads TGTGCCAGCAGCCGAACTCAACGACCCTATAGCACAGATACGCAGTATTTT. Its protein product is CASSRTQRPYSTDTQYF.

This chain joins TRBV19 and TRBJ2-7, with a possible D match to TRBD2 (6 bases). Germline values: CDR1 LNHDA, CDR2 SQIVND (reference sequence). This CDR3 comprises 14 residues. The V end was cut by 4 bases, the J end by 0 bases, with 10 bases between. Here the CDR3 reads CASSTGVISYEQYF. Written as DNA, the CDR3 is TGTGCCAGTAGTACGGGGGTGATCTCCTACGAGCAGTACTTC.